This TCR beta chain was profiled in a study of graft-versus-host responses after intestinal transplantation. This CDR3 comprises 14 residues. Looked up from germline, CDR1 is MNHNS and CDR2 is SASEGT. V shed 10 bases and J 1 base; nucleotides not matched to a gene: 5. Produced via immunoSEQ multiplex PCR; TCRdb's table is partial and in-frame only. The sample comprises about 120,000 clones, approximately 90% of which are singletons, and 0.15% to 0.2% rests with the top ten. General study findings and limits: Marrow from the recipient contained GvH clones, some of which had appeared first in ileum or blood.

To note about this clone: Its antigen is unknown.

Sequencing used unstimulated CD4+ T cells sorted from spleen or lymph node cells, obtained before intestinal transplant. This TCR was sampled from a human donor who received an intestinal transplant. The chain has TRBV6-1 and TRBJ2-2, with 8 bases aligning to TRBD2. CDR3: CATRLAGNTGELFF. The CDR3 region has the DNA TGTGCCACCCGGCTAGCGGGGAACACCGGGGAGCTGTTTTTT.